The rows below give T cell receptor beta chains drawn from one sample of a study of T cell responses to AZD1222 COVID-19 vaccine. The protocol was immunoSEQ multiplex PCR, while the TCRdb copy is restricted to in-frame clones and leaves out a portion. The table shows about 140,000 clones, with around nine tenths occurring only once. The sample consisted of peripheral blood, taken on day 0 of AZD1222 vaccination. These receptors all stem from an adult in good health. Both conserved end residues are part of each CDR3. Each record gives: V gene, D gene, clone size, J gene, CDR3 DNA, CDR3 protein. A D gene is named only where the DNA matches it firmly. Clone size is shown for a subset of rows, as once, few, many or a class of expanded clone.

>TRBV10-3|TRBD1|NA|TRBJ2-4
TGTGCCATCAGTGGAGGACAGGCGGACATTCAGTACTTC
CAISGGQADIQYF
>TRBV3-1/TRBV3-2|NA|NA|TRBJ1-1
TGTGCCAGCAGCCAAGATTGGGGATCTAGCACTGAAGCTTTCTTT
CASSQDWGSSTEAFF
>TRBV9|NA|NA|TRBJ1-1
TGTGCCAGCAGCGTAGAAACGTCCAGGGGAGATTTGAACACTGAAGCTTTCTTT
CASSVETSRGDLNTEAFF
>TRBV11-2|TRBD1|NA|TRBJ1-5
TGTGCCAGCAGCCAGGGACAGAACAATCAGCCCCAGCATTTT
CASSQGQNNQPQHF
>TRBV19|TRBD1|once|TRBJ2-3
TGTGCCAGTAGTATTGGGACAGGGGAGATAGATACGCAGTATTTT
CASSIGTGEIDTQYF
>TRBV19|TRBD2|NA|TRBJ2-1
TGTGCCAGTAGTAGCGGGGAGGGAGGTGAGCAGTTCTTC
CASSSGEGGEQFF
>TRBV11-3|NA|NA|TRBJ2-3
TGTGCCAGCAGCTTAGACCCTAGCACAGATACGCAGTATTTT
CASSLDPSTDTQYF
>TRBV2|NA|few|TRBJ1-5
TGTGCCAGCAGTGAACGGGTTACTAATCAGCCCCAGCATTTT
CASSERVTNQPQHF
>TRBV7-2|NA|once|TRBJ1-2
TGTGCCAGCAGCATCAGGACAGAGTCCTATGGCTACACCTTC
CASSIRTESYGYTF
>TRBV3-1/TRBV3-2|NA|NA|TRBJ1-3
TGTGCCAGCAGCCGCAAAAGCAGCACACTACCCTCTGGAAACACCATATATTTT
CASSRKSSTLPSGNTIYF
>TRBV5-1|TRBD1|NA|TRBJ1-3
TGCGCCAGCAGCCCAATGACAGGGAATGGAAACACCATATATTTT
CASSPMTGNGNTIYF
>TRBV7-9|NA|NA|TRBJ2-1
TGTGCCAGCAGCACGGGACTTGTCTACAATGAGCAGTTCTTC
CASSTGLVYNEQFF
>TRBV19|NA|NA|TRBJ1-1
TGTGCCAGTAGTATTTTCGTGGTGGGGTTTGAAAACACTGAAGCTTTCTTT
CASSIFVVGFENTEAFF
>TRBV13|NA|NA|TRBJ2-7
TGTGCCAGCAGCTCCGAACGGGGGACCACCTACGAGCAGTACTTC
CASSSERGTTYEQYF
>TRBV24-1|NA|NA|TRBJ1-1
TGTGCCACCAGTGACCCTGGGACTTCCGGAGCTTTCTTT
CATSDPGTSGAFF
>TRBV9|TRBD1|NA|TRBJ1-4
TGTGCCAGCAGCTCAAGACAGGGGCGAAGGGATGAAAAACTGTTTTTT
CASSSRQGRRDEKLFF
>TRBV7-2|NA|NA|TRBJ1-1
TGTGCCAGCAGCTTACCTATGAACACTGAAGCTTTCTTT
CASSLPMNTEAFF
>TRBV28|NA|NA|TRBJ2-2
TGTGCCAGCAACCCGGACCGAGTCACCGGGGAGCTGTTTTTT
CASNPDRVTGELFF
>TRBV5-1|NA|NA|TRBJ1-4
TGCGCCAGCAGCCCCAGTCCCCTGGGAGGAGAAAAACTGTTTTTT
CASSPSPLGGEKLFF
>TRBV28|NA|NA|TRBJ2-6
TGTGCCAGCACTTTAGGGGGCTCTGGGGCCAACGTCCTGACTTTC
CASTLGGSGANVLTF
>TRBV7-9|TRBD2|NA|TRBJ2-1
TGTGCCAGCAGCCTGCCGCCTCGACTAGCGGGAGGGAACAATGAGCAGTTCTTC
CASSLPPRLAGGNNEQFF
>TRBV7-9|NA|NA|TRBJ2-7
TGTGCCAGCAGCGGTCGATGGGCCTACGAGCAGTACTTC
CASSGRWAYEQYF
>TRBV11-2|TRBD1|NA|TRBJ1-2
TGTGCCAGCAGCCCAATAGCCATGGGGACAGGAGTCTATGGCTACACCTTC
CASSPIAMGTGVYGYTF
>TRBV5-6|NA|NA|TRBJ2-2
TGTGCCAGCAGCTTGTCGAAACATGGGTGGGAGCTGTTTTTT
CASSLSKHGWELFF
>TRBV3-1/TRBV3-2|NA|NA|TRBJ1-6
TGTGCCAGCAGCCCTCGTCTCAACAGGGTGAGCTCCTATAATTCACCCCTCCACTTT
CASSPRLNRVSSYNSPLHF
>TRBV27|NA|NA|TRBJ1-3
TGTGCCAGCAGTTTATCGGGGGTCTCCGGAAACACCATATATTTT
CASSLSGVSGNTIYF
>TRBV20-1|NA|NA|TRBJ1-4
TGCAGTGCTAGTGGGAGGAATGAAAAACTGTTTTTT
CSASGRNEKLFF
>TRBV5-6|NA|NA|TRBJ1-4
TGTGCCAGCAGCTTGGAAGTACGCGGTGAAAAACTGTTTTTT
CASSLEVRGEKLFF
>TRBV6-5|NA|NA|TRBJ1-2
TGTGCCAGCAGGGGAGGGGCTAACTATGGCTACACCTTC
CASRGGANYGYTF
>TRBV15|NA|NA|TRBJ1-6
TGTGCCACCAGCAGAGATACGGGGGCGAGTTCACCCCTCCACTTT
CATSRDTGASSPLHF
>TRBV19|NA|NA|TRBJ1-2
TGTGCCAGTAGTATTGATTGGGGCGGATTTAACTATGGCTACACCTTC
CASSIDWGGFNYGYTF
>TRBV5-1|TRBD1|NA|TRBJ2-7
TGCGCCAGCAGCTTGGCCCGGGACAGGGGAGATACCGAGCAGTACTTC
CASSLARDRGDTEQYF
>TRBV10-3|NA|NA|TRBJ2-2
TGTGCCATCAGTGAGTTGGGCCCTGTCGGGGAGCTGTTTTTT
CAISELGPVGELFF
>TRBV4-1|NA|NA|TRBJ1-6
TGCGCCAGCAGCCAAGATCGGGAGTATTCACCCCTCCACTTT
CASSQDREYSPLHF
>TRBV2|TRBD1|NA|TRBJ1-4
TGTGCCAGCAGCGGACAGGGGGCCGTAGCACCTAATGAAAAACTGTTTTTT
CASSGQGAVAPNEKLFF
>TRBV18|NA|NA|TRBJ1-5
TGTGCCAGCTCTTCGACCGGGGGATTGGTGAATCAGCCCCAGCATTTT
CASSSTGGLVNQPQHF
>TRBV18|NA|once|TRBJ2-5
TGTGCCAGCTCACCACTTCCCCAAGAGACCCAGTACTTC
CASSPLPQETQYF
>TRBV3-1/TRBV3-2|TRBD1|NA|TRBJ2-5
TGTGCCAGCAGCCTACCCATCCAGGGGGCTCAAGAGACCCAGTACTTC
CASSLPIQGAQETQYF
>TRBV7-9|NA|NA|TRBJ1-2
TGTGCCAGCAGCTTAGATTCCCAGGTCGGCGGCTACACCTTC
CASSLDSQVGGYTF
>TRBV12-3/TRBV12-4|NA|NA|TRBJ1-2
TGTGCCAGCAGATATACAGCTAACTATGGCTACACCTTC
CASRYTANYGYTF
>TRBV7-9|TRBD1|NA|TRBJ1-4
TGTGCCAGCAGCGTTCCAGGGGGAAAACTGTTTTTT
CASSVPGGKLFF
>TRBV2|NA|NA|TRBJ2-7
TGTGCCAGCAGCAGGGACTCCTCCTACGAGCAGTACTTC
CASSRDSSYEQYF
>TRBV5-5|NA|NA|TRBJ1-2
TGTGCCAGCAGCTTGGGAGACTTC
CASSLGDF
>TRBV5-1|TRBD2|NA|TRBJ2-5
TGCGCCAGCAGCTTGGCCTCCGGCGGGAGGGGGGGAGAGACCCAGTACTTC
CASSLASGGRGGETQYF
>TRBV10-2|TRBD2|NA|TRBJ2-1
TGCGCCAGCAGTGAGGAGGTTCTAGCGGGGTCCTACAATGAGCAGTTCTTC
CASSEEVLAGSYNEQFF
>TRBV5-4|NA|NA|TRBJ1-3
TGTGCCAGTAAAGATCAGGGCTCTGGAAACACCATATATTTT
CASKDQGSGNTIYF
>TRBV30|NA|NA|TRBJ1-2
TGTGCCTGGAGGAAAACAGTCGGTGGCTACACCTTC
CAWRKTVGGYTF
>TRBV5-4|NA|NA|TRBJ1-1
TGTGCCAGCAGCTTGGCACAGAACACTGAAGCTTTCTTT
CASSLAQNTEAFF
>TRBV5-1|NA|NA|TRBJ2-5
TGCGCCAGCAGCTTGGAGGGGGGCAGGGCAAAAGAGACCCAGTACTTC
CASSLEGGRAKETQYF
>TRBV20-1|NA|NA|TRBJ1-2
TGCAGTGCGAGTGGTTGGGGAGACAGTAGGGGCCCCTATGGAGGAACCTTC
CSASGWGDSRGPYGGTF
>TRBV6-6|NA|NA|TRBJ1-6
TGTGCCAGCAGTTACCACGAGGGTAATTCACCCCTCCACTTT
CASSYHEGNSPLHF
>TRBV29-1|NA|NA|TRBJ2-3
TGCAGCGCGCAGCCCGGAGATACGCAGTATTTT
CSAQPGDTQYF
>TRBV2|NA|few|TRBJ2-7
TGTGCCAGCAGTGAAGCAAACTACGAGCAGTACTTC
CASSEANYEQYF
>TRBV23-1|NA|NA|TRBJ1-2
TGCGCCAGCAGTCAATCCCCCGGGCCTGGCTACACCTTC
CASSQSPGPGYTF
>TRBV27|TRBD2|NA|TRBJ2-5
TGTGCCAGCAGTTTACTCCTCGGGCGGGGGGGTGTAGAGACCCAGTACTTC
CASSLLLGRGGVETQYF
>TRBV11-3|NA|few|TRBJ2-3
TGTGCCAGCAGCTTAGGAGTGGGCACAGATACGCAGTATTTT
CASSLGVGTDTQYF
>TRBV19|NA|NA|TRBJ1-5
TGTGCCAGTAGTATAAGGGGTGGCAATCAGCCCCAGCATTTT
CASSIRGGNQPQHF
>TRBV9|TRBD2|NA|TRBJ2-5
TGTGCCAGCAGCACGGGGACTAGCCAAGAGACCCAGTACTTC
CASSTGTSQETQYF
>TRBV6-6|NA|NA|TRBJ1-1
TGTGCCAGCACCTGGAACCAGATGAACACTGAAGCTTTCTTT
CASTWNQMNTEAFF